This T cell receptor beta chain was sequenced during a study of T cell repertoires in cytomegalovirus infection. Study at large: Matching HLA type and CMV infection were both indicated by public TCR beta signatures. Whole-study findings and limits: There were carriers of CMV plus the relevant HLA, and cumulative public TCR beta family frequency identified them. The ex vivo response was dominated by HLA-C-restricted CMV-specific TCR beta clonotypes.

MiXCR, applied by TCRdb to the reads, yields one record per CDR3 protein. This table has 150,000 to 180,000 distinct CDR3 sequences, less than 25% appearing once. This clonotype was counted a few times. Antigen: not known. Germline V CDR1 and CDR2: SGHDN, FVKESK. The CDR3 has 15 residues. Between the trimmed V and J ends, which lost 2 bases and 5 bases, there was a span of 12 bases. V is TRBV14 and J is TRBJ2-2, with D perhaps matching TRBD1 (6 bases). This TCR was recovered from a human donor in good health (CMV status not recorded). Some clones in this sample may be carry-over from other donors' samples. Sequencing was performed on PBMCs. The CDR3 bases are TGTGCCAGCAGCCAATTAGGGACAAGTACCGGGGAGCTGTTTTTT. It is translated as CASSQLGTSTGELFF.